This TCR beta chain originates from a study of blood T cell repertoires in COVID-19. Overall study context: The United States, Italy and Spain provided the acute and convalescent COVID-19 samples. PBMCs, B-cell-depleted T cells, or T cells provided the cDNA or gDNA that made up the material.

This table comes from immunoSEQ multiplex PCR, and its TCRdb copy is limited to in-frame clones, with some not included. The sample consists of 250,000 to 350,000 clones, roughly 86% of them appearing once. As for this clone: Other DNA sequences from this sample encode an identical CDR3 as well.

Two negative PCRs, clearance, or symptom resolution characterized the recovered Cohort 3 donors. CDR3 length equals 12 residues. The germline V gene has CDR1 ENHRY and CDR2 SYGVKD. V dropped 4 bases and J dropped 5; count of bases not matched to a gene: 1. This sequence joins TRBV10-3 and TRBJ1-2; 7 nucleotides match TRBD1. Sequenced sample: PBMCs or T cells enriched from blood (not recorded which). The receptor was derived from a woman aged 30 to 39 who had recovered from COVID-19. The CDR3 nucleotides are TGTGCCATCAGTGGACAGGGATATGGCTACACCTTC. This codes for CAISGQGYGYTF.